This T cell receptor (beta chain) was captured in a study of T cells in localized non-small cell lung cancer. About this clone: What it binds is unknown.

Whole-study findings and limits: Appearance in adjacent lung was seen for a median about 60 of the top 100 tumor clones. Only one tumor region was sequenced, so heterogeneity remains possible. Increased T cell density in blood showed an association with longer overall survival. Of the tissues analyzed, uninvolved adjacent lung showed maximal T cell clonality, greater than tumor.

CDR1 and CDR2 from the germline V gene are SGHAT and FQNNGV. The V end was cut by 0 bases, the J end by 0 bases, with 12 bases between. CDR3 length: 17 residues. Assay used: immunoSEQ multiplex PCR; TCRdb lists only in-frame clones, some missing. The sample has about 28,000 clones, 90% seen once. The sequence was collected from a woman aged 40-69 years with stage I lung adenocarcinoma. Sequences were derived from peripheral blood, sampled before any cancer treatment. The chain uses TRBV11-2 and TRBJ2-1; D remains unclear. The CDR3 here is CASSLEGRRSSYNEQFF. CDR3 sequence (DNA): TGTGCCAGCAGCTTAGAAGGACGCCGGAGCTCCTACAATGAGCAGTTCTTC.